In this sample, the clone carrying this TCR beta chain turned up once. The CDR3 is made up of 17 amino acids. The germline V gene has CDR1 SGHRS and CDR2 YFSETQ. The V and J ends lost 3 bases and 1 base, in that order; junction bases with no gene match: 7. This entry is derived from a study of CD8 T cells in Susac syndrome. Random hexamers primed reverse transcription of roughly 0.45 to 1 ug RNA. Multiplex immunoSEQ PCR targeted 54 Vbeta and 13 Jbeta TCR beta segments. TCRdb re-derived calls from the immunoSEQ multiplex PCR reads in MiXCR, one entry per CDR3 protein. The sample holds about 160,000 distinct CDR3 sequences, 95% to 96% seen once.

The chain is built from TRBV5-1 and TRBJ2-2; 9 nucleotides agree with TRBD1. The receptor was isolated from a human donor with Susac syndrome. The source material was CD4+ T cells from PBMCs. CDR3 protein: CASSSAGTGLNTGELFF. The CDR3 DNA is TGCGCCAGCAGCTCGGCCGGGACAGGGTTGAACACCGGGGAGCTGTTTTTT. Supplemented by reference TRBV5-1 and TRBJ2-2, the full variable domain reads KAGVTQTPRYLIKTRGQQVTLSCSPISGHRSVSWYQQTPGQGLQFLFEYFSETQRNKGNFPGRFSGRQFSNSRSEMNVSTLELGDSALYLCASSSAGTGLNTGELFFGEGSRLTVL.